One sample yielded the 16 T cell receptor beta chains listed below, sequenced in a study of blood T cell repertoires in COVID-19. Some clones are missing from TCRdb's copy, which holds only in-frame ones; the method was immunoSEQ multiplex PCR. This sample has roughly 190,000 clones; roughly 87% occur once, and the top ten carry around 8%. The sample consisted of peripheral blood. The receptors originated from a woman in her sixties with COVID-19, enrolled during active disease.

The chain has TRBV7-2 and TRBJ2-7; the D gene is possibly TRBD1 (6 bases). Germline values: CDR1 SGHTA, CDR2 FQGNSA. This CDR3 is built from 17 residues. The V end lost 3 bases, the J end lost 2 bases, and 20 bases lay between the germline ends. This chain's CDR3 is CASSLTGNREGAYEQYF. CDR3 sequence (DNA): TGTGCCAGCAGCTTGACAGGAAATCGGGAAGGGGCCTACGAGCAGTACTTC.

The gene calls are TRBV27 and TRBJ2-7, with a weak D call TRBD1 (5 bases). Trimming cost V 5 bases and J 2 bases, with 22 bases left between them. CDR1 and CDR2 (germline): MNHEY, SMNVEV (reference sequence). The CDR3 runs 17 residues. In DNA, the CDR3 is TGTGCCAGCAGTCCCGTGGGTTTGGGGCGGCTCACCTACGAGCAGTACTTC. Residues: CASSPVGLGRLTYEQYF.

V gene TRBV3-1 (or the pseudogene TRBV3-2) combines with J gene TRBJ2-2; 7 nucleotides align to TRBD2. Losses at the gene ends were 4 bases for V and 5 bases for J; bases not matched to a gene: 7. The CDR3 contains 15 residues. Germline CDR1 reads LGHDT; CDR2 reads YNNKEL (reference sequence). The CDR3: CASSPRTRGTGELFF. The CDR3 nucleotides read TGTGCCAGCAGCCCCCGGACTAGGGGTACCGGGGAGCTGTTTTTT.

The V and J genes are TRBV7-9 and TRBJ2-3; D gene uncertain. The ends were cut back, 2 bases at V and 3 bases at J, with 15 bases in the middle. This CDR3 contains 16 residues. Germline V gene lookup returns CDR1 SEHNR and CDR2 FQNEAQ (reference sequence). CDR3 residues: CASSLYAAVRTDTQYF. In nucleotides, the CDR3 is TGTGCCAGCAGCTTATACGCCGCAGTGCGGACAGATACGCAGTATTTT.

This chain links TRBV28 with TRBJ1-5, with D possibly matching TRBD1 (6 bases). The CDR3 spans 15 residues. In germline, CDR1 is MDHEN, CDR2 SYDVKM. Deletions cut 1 base from V and 6 bases from J, with 13 bases between. CDR3 residues: CASSLYRARGQPQHF. The CDR3 DNA reads as TGTGCCAGCAGTTTATACAGGGCCAGAGGTCAGCCCCAGCATTTT.

V is TRBV6-6 and J is TRBJ1-2, with TRBD1 as a possible D gene (5 bases). The CDR3 contains 13 residues. Trimming removed 4 bases at V and 7 bases at J, with 13 bases between. CDR1 is MNHNY and CDR2 is SVGAGI in the germline V gene (reference sequence). The DNA for the CDR3 is TGTGCCAGCAGTTCCGACAGTTGGGCTGGCTACACCTTC. Residues: CASSSDSWAGYTF.

The chain combines TRBV5-1 with TRBJ1-1; D is undetermined. The CDR3 has 16 amino acids. Trimming took off 0 bases at V and 1 base at J, with 13 bases between the two ends. The germline CDR1 and CDR2 sequences are SGHRS and YFSETQ. The CDR3 is CASSLEGGVGNTEAFF. In nucleotides, the CDR3 is TGCGCCAGCAGCTTGGAGGGCGGGGTTGGGAACACTGAAGCTTTCTTT.

The chain couples TRBV4-3 to TRBJ2-7, with 7 bases identical to TRBD2. The CDR3 runs 17 residues. Germline V lookup: CDR1 LGHNA, CDR2 YSLEER. Losses at the gene ends were 2 bases for V and 0 bases for J; bases not matched to a gene: 10. CDR3 nucleotide sequence: TGCGCCAGCAGCCAACTCCTAGCGGCTGGCAGCTCCTACGAGCAGTACTTC. This gives the protein CASSQLLAAGSSYEQYF.

The rearrangement joins TRBV6-6 to TRBJ1-2, with TRBD1 matching over 7 bases. Germline trimming cut 5 bases from V and 7 bases from J; bases unmatched to any gene: 7. Germline V lookup: CDR1 MNHNY, CDR2 SVGAGI (reference sequence). This CDR3 is 13 amino acids long. The DNA for the CDR3 is TGTGCCAGCAGTCCGACAGGGACGGTTGGCTACACCTTC. Protein sequence: CASSPTGTVGYTF.

This clone was observed a handful of times. The V gene is TRBV29-1, the J gene TRBJ1-2; 7 positions match TRBD1. J was trimmed by 4 bases and V by 5 bases; bases with no gene match: 7. The germline V gene encodes CDR1 SQVTM and CDR2 ANQGSEA. This CDR3 spans 13 amino acids. CDR3 sequence (DNA): TGCAGCGTTTTCGAGGGGGACAGCTATGGCTACACCTTC. Translation gives CSVFEGDSYGYTF.

This clone was counted a single time. The chain combines TRBV12-3 or TRBV12-4 with TRBJ1-3, with D possibly matching TRBD1 (6 bases). V was cut by 7 bases and J by 2 bases, with 9 bases left in between. CDR3 length: 13 residues. The CDR3 bases are TGTGCCAGCAATTCAGGGGCTGGAAACACCATATATTTT. Its protein is CASNSGAGNTIYF.

V usage is TRBV19 and J usage is TRBJ2-5; TRBD2 aligns across 10 bases. J gave up 5 bases and V 1 base, and 16 bases lay outside the gene matches. From germline, CDR1 is LNHDA and CDR2 SQIVND (reference sequence). The CDR3 runs to 19 residues. The CDR3 DNA is TGTGCCAGTAGTATAGGAGGTTCAAGGCTAGCGGGAGAGGGGGAGACCCAGTACTTC. Protein sequence: CASSIGGSRLAGEGETQYF.

This clone appeared a single time. V usage is TRBV28 and J usage is TRBJ1-6; D call uncertain. This CDR3 contains 15 residues. Germline loops: CDR1 MDHEN, CDR2 SYDVKM. The V gene lost 5 bases and the J gene lost 7 bases, with 15 bases spanning the gap. As DNA, the CDR3 is TGTGCCAGCAGTGCCTCGAGAGGGTCAAATTCACCCCTCCACTTT. Amino acid sequence: CASSASRGSNSPLHF.

The chain joins TRBV20-1 to TRBJ1-2, with D unclear. With 0 bases removed from V and 10 bases from J, the gap between germline ends came to 9 bases. Germline CDR1 is DFQATT and CDR2 is SNEGSKA (reference sequence). The CDR3 runs 11 residues. CDR3 sequence: CSARDLADYTF. The CDR3 region has the DNA TGCAGTGCTAGAGATTTAGCGGACTACACCTTC.

This chain connects TRBV7-8 to TRBJ1-1, with a possible D match to TRBD1 (6 bases). Looked up from germline, CDR1 is SGHVS and CDR2 is FQNEAQ. V was trimmed by 2 bases and J by 6 bases, leaving 13 bases between them. The CDR3 has 14 residues. The chain's CDR3 is CASSLSLGAAEAFF. Here the CDR3 DNA reads TGTGCCAGCAGCTTAAGTCTGGGGGCGGCTGAAGCTTTCTTT.

The genes are TRBV9 and TRBJ2-2; 11 bases are shared with TRBD2. CDR1 is SGDLS and CDR2 is YYNGEE in the germline V gene. The CDR3 is 17 residues long. Trimming cost V 0 bases and J 5 bases; bases outside gene matches: 6. CDR3 in amino acids: CASSVASASGGTGELFF. The CDR3 bases are TGTGCCAGCAGCGTAGCGTCGGCTAGCGGGGGGACCGGGGAGCTGTTTTTT. Full variable domain (missing parts from reference TRBV9 and TRBJ2-2): DSGVTQTPKHLITATGQRVTLRCSPRSGDLSVYWYQQSLDQGLQFLIQYYNGEERAKGNILERFSAQQFPDLHSELNLSSLELGDSALYFCASSVASASGGTGELFFGEGSRLTVL.